The sequence of this T cell receptor (beta chain) was determined in a study of T cells in Graves' hyperthyroidism and ophthalmopathy. The CDR3 is 15 residues long. Germline values: CDR1 SGDLS, CDR2 YYNGEE. Trimming removed 0 bases at V and 1 base at J, with 10 bases between. TCR beta CDR3 region amplification was performed from RNA transcripts. Carried out on the TCR CDR3, a first-round RT-PCR used the HTBI primer set. From the multiplex PCR reads, TCRdb called clonotypes with MiXCR, one entry per CDR3 protein. The sample includes 250,000 to 300,000 distinct CDR3 sequences, approximately 12% of them seen just once. Diagnoses rested on clinical symptoms, serum thyroxine and TRAb, thyroid ultrasound and orbital computed tomography. A roughly 10 ml volume of fresh peripheral blood provided the PBMCs. This clonotype was seen at least ten times. What it recognizes is unknown. General study results and limits: Ophthalmopathy prediction by the model preceded onset by a median approximately six months.

Sequences were obtained from blood. This chain connects TRBV9 to TRBJ2-5; the D gene is possibly TRBD1 (6 bases). The sequence came from a woman aged 25 to 45 with Graves' hyperthyroidism that later progressed to Graves' ophthalmopathy. The DNA of the CDR3 is TGTGCCAGCAGCGTAGATGGCAGGGGCCAAGAGACCCAGTACTTC. It specifies CASSVDGRGQETQYF.